Sequencing of this T cell receptor beta chain was carried out in a study of cytomegalovirus exposure and HLA in healthy donors listed by TCRdb under 2017. For context, the study as a whole: According to an earlier analysis of 587 of the donors, about 170 million T cells yielded over 90 million unique TCR beta sequences and 250 to 350 Gb of sequence data. The number of donors typed differed by locus, with roughly 629-640 for A, B, C, DRB1 and DQB1, around 500 for DQA1, over 600 for DPA1, and over 400 for DPB1. In an earlier analysis of several hundred of the donors, high-throughput TCR beta sequencing was used to judge whether each TCR beta V gene segment behaved as functional or pseudogenic. Of the 398 genotyped donors, 81% fell in the genetic ancestry cluster associated with self-reported Caucasian donors. The study used immunosequencing to profile the T cell repertoires of under 700 subjects and linked those repertoires to cytomegalovirus serostatus. A later analysis re-analyzed previously published TCR beta repertoires from 660 or so donors and added high-resolution HLA genotyping to study TCR occurrence patterns. Both class I and class II loci were covered by HLA typing, at four-digit resolution. Approximately 300 gigabases of sequencing data and around 80 million unique TCR sequences made up an early release that covered 500 to 650 HLA-typed donors. All discovery cohort repertoires had been generated on a single sequencing platform. In a later genetic analysis, genome-wide SNP genotypes for about 55% of the roughly 670 donors were used, and that subset was treated as a discovery cohort. Besides the first cohort of approximately 670 subjects, a separate validation cohort made up of around 120 different subjects was used. The study combined high-throughput TCR immunosequencing, statistical association of individual TCRs with disease status, and machine learning to predict cytomegalovirus infection status. Roughly five DR-DQ haplotypes were handled as single units for association and clustering, since linkage in the cohort was strong. Among 398 genotyped donors of the cohort, an average of about 240,000 unique TCR beta nucleotide sequences was sequenced per donor, of which 15% to 20% were non-productive. Rather than using new phenotypic data, the later analysis identified candidate immune exposures from TCR beta sequences and from how often those sequences occurred across donors. The study aimed to test whether cataloging public T cell receptors could reveal signatures of past pathogen exposure. Donor age, sex, ethnicity and CMV serostatus were collected together with the repertoire data.

The cohort consisted of approximately 670 healthy bone marrow donors. At the time of sampling, all cohort members were nominally healthy, though unrecorded immune exposures were likely present. The donor was CMV seronegative and was included in the group of 352 seronegative cohort members. Each donor provided a peripheral blood sample, and peripheral blood mononuclear cells were used for TCR beta sequencing. Genomic DNA was extracted from the blood cell samples with the Qiagen DNeasy Blood Extraction Kit. The library relied on the immunoSEQ multiplex PCR assay. For the multiplex PCR, a mixture combining 60 forward primers for TCR Vbeta segments and 13 reverse primers for TCR Jbeta segments was used. A multiplex PCR assay on genomic DNA amplified the CDR3 region of rearranged TCR beta genes. On the Illumina HiSeq System, the amplified TCR beta libraries were sequenced as 87-base-pair reads. On the study's bioinformatics: In a later analysis, tens of millions of unique TCR beta chains were counted across the approximately 670 repertoires, and roughly 10 million of these chains were shared by at least two donors. To remove PCR and sequencing errors, raw reads were error-corrected and collapsed into unique sequences using a nearest-neighbor algorithm that merged closely related sequences. V, D and J gene segments were assigned by aligning CDR3 sequences to IMGT reference sequences. For a sequence to be retained, a match of at least six nucleotides to both a V gene segment and a J gene segment was required. Rearrangements were classified as productive when the CDR3 lacked stop codons and remained in frame with V and J, and all other rearrangements were classified as non-productive. Following IMGT convention, CDR3 was defined as the stretch from the second conserved V-encoded cysteine to the conserved J-encoded phenylalanine. The earlier analysis of about 570 of the donors excluded any sequence lacking an unambiguous match to a single V gene segment. An earlier analysis of several hundred of the donors classified V segments as functional when productive rearrangements were above 56.7% and as segregating when the standard deviation between donors was above 5%. A statistical classification framework was built for diagnosing cytomegalovirus status from the catalog of TCR beta chain sequences. In a later analysis, V and J genes were assigned by comparing TCR nucleotide sequences against IMGT/GENE-DB human TR gene sequences. A later analysis assigned CDR3 sequences and most-parsimonious VDJ recombination scenarios with the TCRdist pipeline. A later analysis defined each TCR beta chain by its CDR3 amino acid sequence plus V-gene family, and excluded reads lacking a unique V-gene family. A later analysis removed roughly 590 highly shared, low-generation-probability nucleotide sequences to deal with suspected cross-contamination and a sequencing artifact. In a later analysis, a clonal expansion index was calculated for each public chain from normalized within-repertoire ranks of inferred template counts. A later analysis computed generation probabilities with a VDJ recombination model fitted to out-of-frame rearrangements, and checked the results against IGoR. A later analysis scored TCR-TCR, TCR-HLA and TCR-CMV co-occurrence with hypergeometric tests, applying a repertoire-size bias correction to TCR pairs. False discovery rates were estimated in a later analysis by permuting HLA or CMV assignments 20 times. A later analysis grouped co-occurring TCRs with DBSCAN, adding TCRdist sequence similarity when clustering within HLA-allele-positive subsets. Co-occurrence clustering excluded repertoires with fewer than 30,000 or more than 120,000 public chains, plus five with anomalous nucleotide sharing. The table was pulled from immuneACCESS by TCRdb, which kept in-frame rearrangements only. Such tables lose some clones; where checked, under half of the loss comes from unresolved V genes, and the rest has no known cause. V and J calls and clone size are copied from that table; D and trimming were computed from the DNA. Here the sample has about 200,000 clones; 75% to 90% occur a single time. In total, the top ten clones hold under 0.85% of the sample.

This clone came up once. The antigen it recognizes is unknown. It has no much larger one-base neighbor in the sample; base qualities were not kept. The paper's findings and limits, for the study overall: In vitro tests confirmed that a few of the cytomegalovirus-associated TCR beta chains recognize cytomegalovirus antigens. According to a later analysis, parvovirus B19, influenza, CMV and Epstein-Barr virus appeared linked to several top co-occurrence clusters. Correlated functional status among segregating V segments might reflect linkage disequilibrium, but an unknown experimental factor could not be ruled out. A further reported finding was that TCR beta sequences accurately predicted the HLA-A and HLA-B alleles for most subjects in the first cohort. In a later analysis, HLA-associated TCR beta chains were found to be more clonally expanded and to have lower generation probabilities than equally common non-associated chains. In a later analysis, 15,000 to 20,000 TCR beta sequences were associated with specific HLA alleles at a false discovery rate of 0.05. The 87-base-pair reads could not distinguish some IMGT-functional V segments, including TRBV6-2 and TRBV6-3, so those segments were excluded. According to a later analysis, most CMV-associated TCR beta chains appeared to be HLA-restricted, and the HLA associations seemed to be driven largely by CMV exposure. In both the original and validation cohorts, the classifier was reported to diagnose cytomegalovirus status with high specificity and sensitivity. A cluster of highly shared sequence variants was judged likely to be a technical artifact of the sequencing pipeline. An association between a missense DCLRE1C variant and V-gene and J-gene trimming of TCR beta chains was found in a later genetic analysis and replicated in an independent cohort. According to the authors, the approach could potentially be generalized to other disease states and immunological phenotypes. Broadly in line with IMGT annotations, most TCR beta V segments showed up in productive rearrangements about 87% or about 30% of the time in an earlier analysis of around 550 of the donors. CMV serostatus was the only immune exposure information available for the cohort. A total of 150 to 200 TCR beta chains were listed by the study as associated with cytomegalovirus. Because some donors lacked HLA typing at each locus, the association tests relied only on the typed subset. A later genetic analysis reported fewer N-insertions in productive TCRs among donors in an Asian-associated ancestry cluster than the approximately 670-donor mean. Strong co-occurrence of HLA alleles, especially DR and DQ, made assigning TCR associations to individual alleles difficult. Presence/absence analyses assumed roughly uniform sequencing depth across donors, an assumption that may not hold. The earlier analysis of some 540 of the donors excluded approximately 15 rarely observed V segments, including chromosome 9 orphons, because counts were too low. In a later analysis, the rate of TCR association differed among HLA loci, with DRB1 alleles having the most associated TCRs and HLA-C alleles having the fewest. While some public TCRs were present in many individuals, most TCR sequences turned up only very rarely across donors. The cohort was sequenced for TCR beta chains only, and without alpha or paired-chain data the features that could be detected were limited.

Taken from cysteine to phenylalanine, the CDR3 has 15 residues. CDR3 DNA only is kept here, 45 bases in frame from base 1. The junction shows trimming of 2 bases on V and 8 bases on J, and the gene matches do not reach 9 bases of it. CDR1 and CDR2, looked up from the germline V gene, are LGHNT and FRNRAP. This clonotype was obtained from a boy aged 2 to 10 in good health and CMV-seronegative. Input material: PBMCs. The sequence is built from TRBV12-5 and TRBJ2-1; 7 central bases correspond to TRBD1. The CDR3 sequence is CASGLLIRDSHEQFF. The DNA is TGTGCTAGTGGTTTGCTAATTCGGGACAGCCATGAGCAGTTCTTC.